These 23 T cell receptor beta chains originate from one sample sequenced in a study of cytomegalovirus exposure and HLA in healthy donors. Both 60 Vbeta primers and 13 Jbeta primers went into the PCR. The table came from immunoSEQ multiplex PCR; TCRdb's copy has only in-frame clones and leaves some out. There are about 160,000 clones in the sample; over 75% occur only once, and 1.5% to 2% lies in the top ten. The sequenced material came from PBMCs. The receptors here all came from a young woman in good health and CMV-seronegative.

The chain carries TRBV6-1 and TRBJ1-2, with no clear D. Trimming removed 2 bases from V and 4 bases from J, with 11 bases in between. Looked up from germline, CDR1 is MNHNS and CDR2 is SASEGT. The CDR3 is made up of 14 amino acids. This CDR3 is CASSESVETYGYTF. The CDR3 DNA reads as TGTGCCAGCAGTGAAAGTGTGGAGACCTATGGCTACACCTTC.

J is TRBJ1-4 and V is TRBV7-9; TRBD1 might be the D (6 bases). V lost 6 bases to trimming and J lost 8 bases, with 19 bases between them. The germline V gene has CDR1 SEHNR and CDR2 FQNEAQ (reference sequence). The CDR3 is 15 residues long. In DNA form, the CDR3 reads TGTGCCAGCAGTAGAGACCAGGGGTATTGGGAAAAACTGTTTTTT. Protein: CASSRDQGYWEKLFF.

The rearrangement uses TRBV4-1 and TRBJ2-6; 9 bases map to TRBD1. Germline values: CDR1 MGHRA, CDR2 YSYEKL. This CDR3 spans 16 amino acids. V trimming: 6 bases; J trimming: 1 base; junction bases outside the gene matches: 4. CDR3 region: CASRRTGASGANVLTF. DNA of the CDR3: TGCGCCAGCAGGAGGACAGGGGCTTCTGGGGCCAACGTCCTGACTTTC.

Regarding this clone: Other DNA sequences in this specimen translate into the identical CDR3. The J gene is TRBJ1-1, the V gene TRBV18, with 7 positions matching TRBD1. Germline CDR1 and CDR2: KGHSH and LQKENI. Trimming cost V 5 bases and J 4 bases; bases outside gene matches: 4. This CDR3 is built from 13 residues. This chain's CDR3 is CASSNRDSTEAFF. CDR3 sequence (DNA): TGTGCCAGCTCAAACAGGGACAGCACTGAAGCTTTCTTT.

V gene TRBV2 combines with J gene TRBJ2-6; no reliable D call. The CDR3 totals 13 residues. The V end lost 6 bases, the J end lost 1 base, and 4 bases lay between the germline ends. CDR1 SNHLY and CDR2 FYNNEI come from the germline V gene. The chain's CDR3 is CASRESGANVLTF. CDR3 DNA sequence: TGTGCCAGCAGAGAGTCTGGGGCCAACGTCCTGACTTTC.

The J gene is TRBJ2-1, the V gene TRBV25-1, with 7 bases matching TRBD2. Germline V gene lookup returns CDR1 MGHDK and CDR2 SYGVNS. The CDR3 is 16 residues long. J gave up 5 bases and V 4 bases, and 11 bases lay outside the gene matches. In nucleotides, the CDR3 is TGTGCCAGCAGTGGGGACGGGAGGTTATACGACAATGAGCAGTTCTTC. This codes for CASSGDGRLYDNEQFF.

The rearrangement joins TRBV7-2 to TRBJ1-5, with 8 nucleotides matching TRBD1. Germline V lookup: CDR1 SGHTA, CDR2 FQGNSA. This CDR3 has 18 residues. The J segment lost 4 bases and the V segment lost 5 bases, leaving 16 bases of the junction unmatched. Here the CDR3 reads CASSLIPRTGKGNQPQHF. DNA of the CDR3: TGTGCCAGCAGCCTTATACCGCGGACAGGGAAGGGGAATCAGCCCCAGCATTTT.

This clone has only a few counts. The V and J genes are TRBV5-8 and TRBJ1-1; D is uncertain. V was pared by 0 bases and J by 0 bases, with 9 bases between. The CDR3 runs 15 residues. Germline V gives CDR1 SGHTS, CDR2 YDEGEE. The DNA of the CDR3 is TGTGCCAGCAGCTTGGGAGGGTCGGTGAACACTGAAGCTTTCTTT. Amino acid sequence: CASSLGGSVNTEAFF.

The V and J genes are TRBV11-3 and TRBJ2-1, with TRBD2 matching over 8 bases. J lost 10 bases, V lost 5 bases, and 4 bases had no gene match. Germline lookup yields CDR1 SGHNT and CDR2 YENEEA. The CDR3 runs to 12 residues. The CDR3 nucleotides are TGTGCCAGCAGCCCCGTAGCGGGAGAGCAGTTCTTC. It codes for CASSPVAGEQFF.

This chain uses TRBV28 with TRBJ2-2; maybe TRBD2 (5 bases). There are 16 residues in the CDR3. Trimming took off 5 bases at V and 7 bases at J, with 20 bases between the two ends. In germline, CDR1 is MDHEN, CDR2 SYDVKM. The DNA for the CDR3 is TGTGCCAGCAGTCCCGGGATAGCCCTATTCGTCGGGGAGCTGTTTTTT. The encoded protein is CASSPGIALFVGELFF. Filled out from reference TRBV28 and TRBJ2-2, the complete variable domain reads DVKVTQSSRYLVKRTGEKVFLECVQDMDHENMFWYRQDPGLGLRLIYFSYDVKMKEKGDIPEGYSVSREKKERFSLILESASTNQTSMYLCASSPGIALFVGELFFGEGSRLTVL.

The chain's CDR3 is CASSSAGGPVAKNIQYF. As DNA, the CDR3 is TGCGCCAGCAGTTCGGCGGGGGGGCCTGTGGCCAAAAACATTCAGTACTTC. This chain joins TRBV4-1 and TRBJ2-4, with 9 nucleotides matching TRBD2. The CDR3 covers 17 residues. The trim removed 6 bases at V and 1 base at J, leaving 10 bases unmatched. The germline V gene encodes CDR1 MGHRA and CDR2 YSYEKL.

The genes are TRBV5-6 and TRBJ1-5, with D tentatively TRBD1 (5 bases). Germline-derived CDR1 and CDR2 are SGHDT and YYEEEE. CDR3 length equals 14 residues. The V end lost 2 bases, the J end lost 7 bases, and 13 bases lay between the germline ends. The CDR3 spells CASSFGGVWQPQHF. DNA of the CDR3: TGTGCCAGCAGCTTTGGAGGGGTCTGGCAGCCCCAGCATTTT.

This chain connects TRBV7-9 to TRBJ1-2; D remains ambiguous. The CDR3 runs to 12 residues. Trimming shortened V by 1 base and J by 8 bases, and 8 bases separated the two germline ends. In germline, CDR1 is SEHNR, CDR2 FQNEAQ (reference sequence). This CDR3 is CASSLDDLGYTF. Written as DNA, the CDR3 is TGTGCCAGCAGCTTAGATGACTTAGGCTACACCTTC.

V and J are TRBV7-2 and TRBJ2-1, with TRBD1 as a possible D gene (5 bases). The germline CDR1 and CDR2 sequences are SGHTA and FQGNSA. The CDR3 covers 17 residues. V lost 5 bases and J lost 1, with 18 bases in between. The CDR3 reads CASSGIAGSRSYNEQFF. CDR3 DNA: TGTGCCAGCAGCGGCATCGCAGGGTCGAGGTCCTACAATGAGCAGTTCTTC.

This rearrangement joins TRBV11-2 to TRBJ2-2; TRBD1 might be the D (5 bases). Trimming removed 1 base from V and 1 base from J, with 7 bases in between. The CDR3 has 15 residues. CDR1 is SGHAT and CDR2 is FQNNGV in the germline V gene. CDR3: CASSLVTGNTGELFF. The CDR3 coding sequence is TGTGCCAGCAGCTTAGTTACAGGGAACACCGGGGAGCTGTTTTTT.

The rearrangement links TRBV5-8 to TRBJ1-2; 10 bases line up with TRBD1. The CDR3 covers 13 residues. Trimming took 4 bases from V and 5 from J; bases not matched to a gene: 2. CDR1 is SGHTS and CDR2 is YDEGEE in the germline V gene. Here the CDR3 DNA reads TGTGCCAGCAGCAAGGACAGGGGGTATGGCTACACCTTC. It translates to CASSKDRGYGYTF.

The chain combines TRBV6-1 with TRBJ1-4; 8 nucleotides agree with TRBD1. This CDR3 is 15 amino acids long. V shed 2 bases, J shed 7 bases, and the junction held 6 bases outside the gene matches. Germline-derived CDR1 and CDR2 are MNHNS and SASEGT. This chain's CDR3 is CASSERQGFSEKLFF. CDR3 DNA sequence: TGTGCCAGCAGTGAAAGACAGGGGTTCTCTGAAAAACTGTTTTTT.

V is TRBV19 and J is TRBJ1-1, with D unresolved. Trimming stripped 3 bases from V and 0 bases from J, with 5 bases between. The CDR3 spans 13 residues. Looked up from germline, CDR1 is LNHDA and CDR2 is SQIVND (reference sequence). The CDR3 nucleotides read TGTGCCAGTAGTATCACGGTGAACACTGAAGCTTTCTTT. Protein: CASSITVNTEAFF.

This rearrangement joins TRBV4-1 to TRBJ1-1; TRBD1 is a possible D gene (5 bases). The CDR3 extends over 15 amino acids. Between the trimmed V and J ends, which lost 8 bases and 3 bases, there was a span of 19 bases. CDR1 is MGHRA and CDR2 is YSYEKL in the germline V gene. CDR3 coding DNA: TGCGCCAGCGCAGCGGGGCGGCGAATGGACACTGAAGCTTTCTTT. As protein: CASAAGRRMDTEAFF.

The chain joins TRBV27 to TRBJ2-1; D may be TRBD1 (6 bases). This CDR3 region has 16 residues. The V end was cut by 2 bases, the J end by 0 bases, with 11 bases between. Germline V gene sequence: CDR1 MNHEY, CDR2 SMNVEV (reference sequence). The CDR3 sequence: CASSLRDTYSYNEQFF. CDR3 DNA: TGTGCCAGCAGTTTACGGGACACTTACTCCTACAATGAGCAGTTCTTC.

The chain links TRBV7-9 to TRBJ1-1; the D gene is possibly TRBD1 (5 bases). The CDR3 loop spans 13 amino acids. The V gene's germline CDR1 is SEHNR and CDR2 FQNEAQ (reference sequence). Trimming took off 4 bases at V and 2 bases at J, with 8 bases between the two ends. The CDR3 sequence: CASSSQGNTEAFF. Written as DNA, the CDR3 is TGTGCCAGCAGCTCCCAGGGAAACACTGAAGCTTTCTTT.

The V gene is TRBV6-6, the J gene TRBJ2-4; 7 bases match TRBD1. This CDR3 region has 16 residues. The germline gives CDR1 MNHNY, CDR2 SVGAGI (reference sequence). With V trimmed by 7 bases and J by 0 bases, 9 bases remained unmatched. The DNA of the CDR3 is TGTGCCAGCAACCTGGGACAGCCACTAGCCAAAAACATTCAGTACTTC. Protein product: CASNLGQPLAKNIQYF.

V gene TRBV28 combines with J gene TRBJ2-7; TRBD1 matches 11 bases. With 10 bases clipped from V and 6 bases from J, the junction kept 11 bases outside the gene matches. Germline V gene data show CDR1 as MDHEN and CDR2 as SYDVKM. The CDR3 is made up of 14 amino acids. Written as DNA, the CDR3 is TGTGCCACCTCGTTGGGAGGGACAGGGGGCGAGCAGTACTTC. Translation gives CATSLGGTGGEQYF.